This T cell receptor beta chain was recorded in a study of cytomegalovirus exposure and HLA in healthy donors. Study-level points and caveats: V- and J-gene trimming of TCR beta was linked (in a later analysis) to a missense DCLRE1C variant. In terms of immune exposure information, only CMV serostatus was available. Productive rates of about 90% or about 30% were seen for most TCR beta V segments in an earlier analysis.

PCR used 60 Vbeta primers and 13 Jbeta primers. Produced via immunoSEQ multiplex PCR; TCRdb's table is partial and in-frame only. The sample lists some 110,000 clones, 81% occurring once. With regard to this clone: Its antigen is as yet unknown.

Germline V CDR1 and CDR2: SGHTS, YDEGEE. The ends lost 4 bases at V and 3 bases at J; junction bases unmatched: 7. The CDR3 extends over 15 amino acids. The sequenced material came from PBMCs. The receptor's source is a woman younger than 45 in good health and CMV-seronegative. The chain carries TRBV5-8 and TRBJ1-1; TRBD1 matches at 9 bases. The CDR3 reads CASSQTGQGDTEAFF. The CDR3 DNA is TGTGCCAGCAGCCAAACGGGACAGGGAGACACTGAAGCTTTCTTT.